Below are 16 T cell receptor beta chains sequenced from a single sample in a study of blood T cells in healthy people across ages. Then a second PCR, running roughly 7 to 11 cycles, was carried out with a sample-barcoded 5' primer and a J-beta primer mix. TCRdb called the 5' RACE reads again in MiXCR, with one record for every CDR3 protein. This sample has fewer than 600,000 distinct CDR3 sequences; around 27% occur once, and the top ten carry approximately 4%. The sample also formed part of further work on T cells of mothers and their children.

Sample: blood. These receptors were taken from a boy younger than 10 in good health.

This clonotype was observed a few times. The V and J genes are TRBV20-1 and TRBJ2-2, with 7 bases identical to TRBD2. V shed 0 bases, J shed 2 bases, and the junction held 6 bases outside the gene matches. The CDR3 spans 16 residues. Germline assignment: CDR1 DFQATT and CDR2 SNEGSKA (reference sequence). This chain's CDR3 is CSARDLLADNTGELFF. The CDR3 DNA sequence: TGCAGTGCTAGAGATCTGCTAGCGGACAACACCGGGGAGCTGTTTTTT.

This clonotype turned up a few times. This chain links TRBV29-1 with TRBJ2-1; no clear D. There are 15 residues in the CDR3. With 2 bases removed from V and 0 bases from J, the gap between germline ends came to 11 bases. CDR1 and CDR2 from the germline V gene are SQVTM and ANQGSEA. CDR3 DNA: TGCAGCGTTGAAAGAGGAAAAAGCTCCTACAATGAGCAGTTCTTC. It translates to CSVERGKSSYNEQFF.

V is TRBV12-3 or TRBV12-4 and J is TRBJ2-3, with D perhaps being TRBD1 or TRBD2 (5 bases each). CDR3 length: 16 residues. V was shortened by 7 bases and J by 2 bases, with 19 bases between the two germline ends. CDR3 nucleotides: TGTGCCAGCACCTTATCCGGGACGCCTAACACAGATACGCAGTATTTT. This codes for CASTLSGTPNTDTQYF.

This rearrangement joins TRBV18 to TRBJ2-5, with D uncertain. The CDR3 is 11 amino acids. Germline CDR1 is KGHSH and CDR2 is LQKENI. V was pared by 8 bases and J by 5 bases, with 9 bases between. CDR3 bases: TGTGCCAGCAGCCCCCCGGAGACCCAGTACTTC. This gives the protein CASSPPETQYF.

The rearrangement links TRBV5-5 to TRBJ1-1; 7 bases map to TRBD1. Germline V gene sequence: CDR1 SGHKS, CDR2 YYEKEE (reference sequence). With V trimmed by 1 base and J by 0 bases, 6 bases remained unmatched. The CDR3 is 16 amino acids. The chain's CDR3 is CASSLWGGGLNTEAFF. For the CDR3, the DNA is TGTGCCAGCAGCTTGTGGGGAGGGGGCTTGAACACTGAAGCTTTCTTT. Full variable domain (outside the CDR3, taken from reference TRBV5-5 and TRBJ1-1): DAGVTQSPTHLIKTRGQQVTLRCSPISGHKSVSWYQQVLGQGPQFIFQYYEKEERGRGNFPDRFSARQFPNYSSELNVNALLLGDSALYLCASSLWGGGLNTEAFFGQGTRLTVV.

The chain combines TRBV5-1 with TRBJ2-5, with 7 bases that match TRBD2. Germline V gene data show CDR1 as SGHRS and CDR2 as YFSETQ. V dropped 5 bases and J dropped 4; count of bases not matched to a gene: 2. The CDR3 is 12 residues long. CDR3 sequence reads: CASRSGGETQYF. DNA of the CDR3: TGCGCCAGCAGGTCGGGAGGAGAGACCCAGTACTTC.

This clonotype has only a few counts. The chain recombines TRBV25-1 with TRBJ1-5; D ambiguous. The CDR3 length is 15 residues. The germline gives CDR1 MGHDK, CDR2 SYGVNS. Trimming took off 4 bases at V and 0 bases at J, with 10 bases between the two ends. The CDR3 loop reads CASSGGSYSNQPQHF. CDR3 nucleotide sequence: TGTGCCAGCAGTGGGGGATCCTATAGCAATCAGCCCCAGCATTTT.

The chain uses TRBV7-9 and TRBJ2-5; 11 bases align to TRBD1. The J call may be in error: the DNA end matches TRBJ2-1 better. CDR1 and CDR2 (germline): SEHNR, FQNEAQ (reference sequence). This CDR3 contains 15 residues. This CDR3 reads CASSLAGQGARGQFF. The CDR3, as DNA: TGTGCCAGCAGCTTAGCAGGACAGGGGGCGAGGGGGCAGTTCTTC.

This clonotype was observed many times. CDR3 residues: CASSSWTGQETQYF. The CDR3 bases are TGTGCCAGCAGCTCTTGGACGGGTCAAGAGACCCAGTACTTC. V is TRBV7-2 and J is TRBJ2-5; D call uncertain. The CDR3 sequence is 14 residues long. The germline V gene has CDR1 SGHTA and CDR2 FQGNSA. Trimming removed 4 bases from V and 2 bases from J, with 11 bases in between.

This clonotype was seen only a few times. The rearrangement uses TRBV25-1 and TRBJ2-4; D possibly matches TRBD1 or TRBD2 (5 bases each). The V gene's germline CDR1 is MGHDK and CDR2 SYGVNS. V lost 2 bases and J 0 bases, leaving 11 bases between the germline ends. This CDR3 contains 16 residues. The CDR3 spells CASSEGAAGAKNIQYF. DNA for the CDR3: TGTGCCAGCAGTGAAGGGGCGGCGGGAGCCAAAAACATTCAGTACTTC.

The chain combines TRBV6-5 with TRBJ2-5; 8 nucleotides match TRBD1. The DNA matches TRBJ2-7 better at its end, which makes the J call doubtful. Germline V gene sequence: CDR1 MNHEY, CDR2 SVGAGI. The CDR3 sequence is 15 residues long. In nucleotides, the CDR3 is TGTGCCAGCAGTGGACCTTGGGACAGGCCCTACGAGCAGTACTTC. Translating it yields CASSGPWDRPYEQYF.

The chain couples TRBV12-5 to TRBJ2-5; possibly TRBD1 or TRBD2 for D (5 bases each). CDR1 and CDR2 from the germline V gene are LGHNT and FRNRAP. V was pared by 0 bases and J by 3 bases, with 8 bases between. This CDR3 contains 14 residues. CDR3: CASGLVLGEETQYF. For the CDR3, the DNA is TGTGCTAGTGGTTTGGTACTGGGGGAAGAGACCCAGTACTTC.

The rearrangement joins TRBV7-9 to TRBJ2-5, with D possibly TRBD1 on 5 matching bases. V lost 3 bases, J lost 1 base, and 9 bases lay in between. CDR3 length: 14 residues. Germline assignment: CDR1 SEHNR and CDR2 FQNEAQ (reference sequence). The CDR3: CASSLTTVQETQYF. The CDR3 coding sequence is TGTGCCAGCAGCTTGACGACAGTCCAAGAGACCCAGTACTTC.

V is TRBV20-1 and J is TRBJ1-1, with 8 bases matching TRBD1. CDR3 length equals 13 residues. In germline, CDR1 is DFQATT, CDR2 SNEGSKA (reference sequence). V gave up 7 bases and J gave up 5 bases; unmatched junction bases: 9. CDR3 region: CSGHRGVRTEAFF. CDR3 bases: TGCAGTGGCCACAGGGGGGTACGGACTGAAGCTTTCTTT.

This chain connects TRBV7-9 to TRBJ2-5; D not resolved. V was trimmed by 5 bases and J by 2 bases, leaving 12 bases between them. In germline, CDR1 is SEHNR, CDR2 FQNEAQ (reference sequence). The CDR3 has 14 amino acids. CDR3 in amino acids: CASSRPLRQETQYF. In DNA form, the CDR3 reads TGTGCCAGCAGCCGTCCACTTAGGCAAGAGACCCAGTACTTC. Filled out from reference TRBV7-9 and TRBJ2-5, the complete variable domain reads DTGVSQNPRHKITKRGQNVTFRCDPISEHNRLYWYRQTLGQGPEFLTYFQNEAQLEKSRLLSDRFSAERPKGSFSTLEIQRTEQGDSAMYLCASSRPLRQETQYFGPGTRLLVL.

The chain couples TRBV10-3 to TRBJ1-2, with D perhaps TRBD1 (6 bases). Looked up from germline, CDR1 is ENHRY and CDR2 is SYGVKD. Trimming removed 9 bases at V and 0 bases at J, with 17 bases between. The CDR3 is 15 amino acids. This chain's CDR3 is CAIRQEPSSNYGYTF. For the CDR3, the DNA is TGTGCCATAAGACAGGAACCTAGTTCTAACTATGGCTACACCTTC.